This entry lists 9 T cell receptor beta chains sequenced from one sample in a study of OX40 agonist ivuxolimab in advanced cancers. Clones were read by immunoSEQ multiplex PCR, and TCRdb kept only the in-frame ones, dropping some. The table includes about 32,000 clones, over 75% detected once. Sequencing was performed on CD4+ or CD8+ T cells sorted from blood, taken in a trial of the OX40 agonist ivuxolimab. The receptor set was obtained from an adult with an advanced solid tumor such as melanoma, head and neck, liver or kidney cancer.

This clone was recorded only once. The CDR3 nucleotides are TGCGCCAGCAGCCAAGATCCCCACAGGGCTGAAGCTTTCTTT. Residues: CASSQDPHRAEAFF. The rearrangement joins TRBV4-3 to TRBJ1-1; TRBD1 is a possible D gene (6 bases). CDR1 and CDR2 (germline): LGHNA, YSLEER. Trimming pared 0 bases from V and 6 bases from J, leaving 11 bases between. The CDR3 length is 14 residues.

The V gene is TRBV28, the J gene TRBJ1-1; TRBD1 agrees at 9 bases. Trimming took 5 bases from V and 5 from J; bases not matched to a gene: 9. The CDR3 contains 15 residues. Looked up from germline, CDR1 is MDHEN and CDR2 is SYDVKM. The CDR3: CASSTGTGWSTEAFF. CDR3 sequence (DNA): TGTGCCAGCAGTACCGGGACAGGGTGGAGTACTGAAGCTTTCTTT.

The V and J genes are TRBV4-3 and TRBJ2-7, with D possibly being TRBD1 (5 bases). Germline V gives CDR1 LGHNA, CDR2 YSLEER. V gave up 0 bases and J gave up 3 bases, with 12 bases separating them. The CDR3 runs to 15 residues. For the CDR3, the DNA is TGCGCCAGCAGCCAAGATGGGGCCCCGAACTACGAGCAGTACTTC. Translated, it gives CASSQDGAPNYEQYF.

CDR3 bases: TGTGCCAGCAATACTCTTGTCATGAGGACAGAGGATTCCTACGAGCAGTACTTC. Translation: CASNTLVMRTEDSYEQYF. V gene TRBV28 combines with J gene TRBJ2-7, with D possibly TRBD1 on 6 matching bases. V shed 7 bases and J shed 1 base, with 26 bases lying between them. The CDR3 sequence is 18 residues long. The germline gives CDR1 MDHEN, CDR2 SYDVKM. The whole variable domain, filled in from reference TRBV28 and TRBJ2-7, reads DVKVTQSSRYLVKRTGEKVFLECVQDMDHENMFWYRQDPGLGLRLIYFSYDVKMKEKGDIPEGYSVSREKKERFSLILESASTNQTSMYLCASNTLVMRTEDSYEQYFGPGTRLTVT.

The V gene is TRBV19, the J gene TRBJ2-5; D is uncertain. The J call may be in error: the DNA end matches TRBJ2-7 better. CDR3 length: 15 amino acids. The germline gives CDR1 LNHDA, CDR2 SQIVND (reference sequence). CDR3 DNA sequence: TGTGCCAGTAGTATTGGACCTCACTCCTCCTACGAGCAGTACTTC. Amino acids: CASSIGPHSSYEQYF.

V usage is TRBV4-3 and J usage is TRBJ2-2, with D perhaps assigned TRBD1 or TRBD2 (5 bases each). Germline lookup yields CDR1 LGHNA and CDR2 YSLEER. V gave up 0 bases and J gave up 7 bases, with 9 bases separating them. The CDR3 consists of 14 residues. CDR3 in amino acids: CASSQDAGSGELFF. The CDR3 region has the DNA TGCGCCAGCAGCCAAGATGCAGGGAGCGGGGAGCTGTTTTTT.

The rearrangement links TRBV27 to TRBJ2-1; 9 bases align to TRBD2. Per the germline V gene, CDR1 is MNHEY and CDR2 is SMNVEV (reference sequence). CDR3 length equals 14 residues. Losses at the gene ends were 6 bases for V and 7 bases for J; bases not matched to a gene: 7. The CDR3 is CASSDGGGVNEQFF. CDR3 nucleotides: TGTGCCAGCAGCGACGGCGGGGGGGTGAATGAGCAGTTCTTC.

The rearrangement links TRBV7-2 to TRBJ1-6; D gene unclear. Trimming removed 3 bases from V and 6 bases from J, with 0 bases in between. The CDR3 covers 11 residues. The germline V gene encodes CDR1 SGHTA and CDR2 FQGNSA. DNA of the CDR3: TGTGCCAGCAGCTTTAATTCACCCCTCCACTTT. This codes for CASSFNSPLHF. Full variable domain (missing parts from reference TRBV7-2 and TRBJ1-6): GAGVSQSPSNKVTEKGKDVELRCDPISGHTALYWYRQSLGQGLEFLIYFQGNSAPDKSGLPSDRFSAERTGGSVSTLTIQRTQQEDSAVYLCASSFNSPLHFGNGTRLTVT.

The rearrangement uses TRBV5-4 and TRBJ2-6; no definite D call. Between the trimmed V and J ends, which lost 4 bases and 1 base, there was a span of 9 bases. The CDR3 contains 15 residues. The germline V gene encodes CDR1 SGHNT and CDR2 YYREEE (reference sequence). CDR3 in DNA: TGTGCCAGCAGCCCCGCCGGGTCTGGGGCCAACGTCCTGACTTTC. Translating it yields CASSPAGSGANVLTF. Together with reference TRBV5-4 and TRBJ2-6, the CDR3 gives the full variable domain: ETGVTQSPTHLIKTRGQQVTLRCSSQSGHNTVSWYQQALGQGPQFIFQYYREEENGRGNFPPRFSGLQFPNYSSELNVNALELDDSALYLCASSPAGSGANVLTFGAGSRLTVL.